This TCR beta chain was found in a study of cytomegalovirus exposure and HLA in healthy donors. Study-level findings and limits: Associated with HLA alleles at 0.05 false discovery rate in a later analysis were fewer than 20,000 TCR beta sequences. High sensitivity and specificity were reportedly achieved when the classifier diagnosed cytomegalovirus status. Per a prior analysis, the majority of TCR beta V segments were productive roughly 90% or roughly 30% of the time. The study designated over 150 TCR beta chains cytomegalovirus-associated.

About this clone: Its target is unknown.

The V gene lost 6 bases and the J gene lost 7 bases, with 24 bases spanning the gap. The CDR3 covers 17 residues. Germline V gives CDR1 LNHDA, CDR2 SQIVND (reference sequence). The PCR contained 60 Vbeta and 13 Jbeta primers. Clones were read by immunoSEQ multiplex PCR, and TCRdb kept only the in-frame ones, dropping some. The table has about 170,000 clones, 75% to 85% seen once; the top ten hold 6.5% to 8.5%. Sequences were obtained from PBMCs. This receptor was obtained from a man aged 25-40 years in good health and CMV-seropositive. The chain joins TRBV19 to TRBJ1-4, with D maybe TRBD1 (5 bases). The CDR3 sequence is CASRRNQPGRVGEKLFF. CDR3 DNA sequence: TGTGCCAGTAGGAGAAACCAACCCGGCAGGGTGGGTGAAAAACTGTTTTTT.